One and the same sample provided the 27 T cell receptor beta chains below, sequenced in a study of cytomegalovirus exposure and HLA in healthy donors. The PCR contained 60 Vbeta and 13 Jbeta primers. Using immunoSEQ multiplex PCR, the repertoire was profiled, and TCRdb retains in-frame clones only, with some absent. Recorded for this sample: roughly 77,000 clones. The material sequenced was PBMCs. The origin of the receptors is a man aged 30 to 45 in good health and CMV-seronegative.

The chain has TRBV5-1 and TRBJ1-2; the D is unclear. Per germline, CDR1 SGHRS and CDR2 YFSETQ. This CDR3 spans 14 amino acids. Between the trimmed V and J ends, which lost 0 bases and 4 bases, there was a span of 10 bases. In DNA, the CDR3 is TGCGCCAGCAGCTTGGCGACGGGTGGCTATGGCTACACCTTC. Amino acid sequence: CASSLATGGYGYTF. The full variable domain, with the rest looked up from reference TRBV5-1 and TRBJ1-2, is KAGVTQTPRYLIKTRGQQVTLSCSPISGHRSVSWYQQTPGQGLQFLFEYFSETQRNKGNFPGRFSGRQFSNSRSEMNVSTLELGDSALYLCASSLATGGYGYTFGSGTRLTVV.

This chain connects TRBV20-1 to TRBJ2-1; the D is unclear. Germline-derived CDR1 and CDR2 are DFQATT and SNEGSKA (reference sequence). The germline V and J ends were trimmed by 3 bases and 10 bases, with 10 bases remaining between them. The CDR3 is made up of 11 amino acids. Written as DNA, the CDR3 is TGCAGTGCTAGCCTTGGGCCAGAGCAGTTCTTC. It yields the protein CSASLGPEQFF.

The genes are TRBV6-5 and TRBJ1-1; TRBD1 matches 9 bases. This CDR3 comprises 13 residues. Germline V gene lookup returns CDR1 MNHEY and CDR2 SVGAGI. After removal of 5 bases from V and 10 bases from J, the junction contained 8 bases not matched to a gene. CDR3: CASSTQGAYGAFF. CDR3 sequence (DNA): TGTGCCAGCAGTACACAGGGGGCGTACGGAGCTTTCTTT.

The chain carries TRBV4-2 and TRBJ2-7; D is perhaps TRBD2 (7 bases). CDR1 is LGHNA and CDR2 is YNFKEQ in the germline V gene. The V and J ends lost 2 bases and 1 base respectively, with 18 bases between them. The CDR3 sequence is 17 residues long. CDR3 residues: CASSQQFSGGFSYEQYF. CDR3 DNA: TGTGCCAGCAGCCAACAATTCTCGGGGGGCTTTTCCTACGAGCAGTACTTC.

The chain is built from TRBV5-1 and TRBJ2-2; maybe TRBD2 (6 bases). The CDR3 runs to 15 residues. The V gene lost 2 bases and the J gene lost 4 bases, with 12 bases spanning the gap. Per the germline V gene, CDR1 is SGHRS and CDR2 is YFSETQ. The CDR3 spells CASSFGGGGTGELFF. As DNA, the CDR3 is TGCGCCAGCAGCTTCGGGGGAGGAGGCACCGGGGAGCTGTTTTTT.

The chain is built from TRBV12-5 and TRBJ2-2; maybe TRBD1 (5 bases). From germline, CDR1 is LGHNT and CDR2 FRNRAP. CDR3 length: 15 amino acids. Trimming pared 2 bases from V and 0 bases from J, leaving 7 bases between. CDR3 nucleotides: TGTGCTAGTGGTTTGCAGGGATCGAACACCGGGGAGCTGTTTTTT. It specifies CASGLQGSNTGELFF.

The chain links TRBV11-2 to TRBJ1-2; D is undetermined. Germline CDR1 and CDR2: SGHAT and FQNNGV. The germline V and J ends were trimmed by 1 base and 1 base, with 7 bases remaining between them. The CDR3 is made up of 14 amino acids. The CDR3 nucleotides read TGTGCCAGCAGCTTAGCGGGGAGTAACTATGGCTACACCTTC. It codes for CASSLAGSNYGYTF.

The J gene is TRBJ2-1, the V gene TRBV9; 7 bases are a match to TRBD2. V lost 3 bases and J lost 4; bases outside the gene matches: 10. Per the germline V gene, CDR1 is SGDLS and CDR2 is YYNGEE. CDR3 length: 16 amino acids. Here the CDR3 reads CASSAKAGSAYNEQFF. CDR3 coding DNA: TGTGCCAGCAGCGCCAAAGCGGGGTCCGCATACAATGAGCAGTTCTTC.

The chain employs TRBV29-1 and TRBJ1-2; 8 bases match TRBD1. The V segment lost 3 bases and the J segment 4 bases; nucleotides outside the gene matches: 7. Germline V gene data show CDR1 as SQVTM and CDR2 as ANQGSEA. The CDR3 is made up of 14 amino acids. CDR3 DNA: TGCAGCGTTGATTCAGTACAGGGGGTCTATGGCTACACCTTC. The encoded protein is CSVDSVQGVYGYTF.

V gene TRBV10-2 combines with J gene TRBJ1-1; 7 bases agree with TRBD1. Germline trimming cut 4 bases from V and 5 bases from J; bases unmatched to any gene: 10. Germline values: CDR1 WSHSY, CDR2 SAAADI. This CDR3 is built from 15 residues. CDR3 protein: CASSVTQGSETEAFF. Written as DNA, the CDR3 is TGCGCCAGCAGTGTAACACAGGGGAGTGAGACTGAAGCTTTCTTT.

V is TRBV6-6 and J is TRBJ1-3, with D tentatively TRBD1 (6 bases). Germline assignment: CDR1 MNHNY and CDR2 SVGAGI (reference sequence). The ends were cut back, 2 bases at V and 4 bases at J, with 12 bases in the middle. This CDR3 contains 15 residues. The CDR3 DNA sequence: TGTGCCAGCAGTTACAGGGCAGGGGTAGGAAACACCATATATTTT. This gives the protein CASSYRAGVGNTIYF.

The DNA for the CDR3 is TGTGCCAGCAGTGACCGAGACAGGGGGTCAGATACGCAGTATTTT. This sequence encodes CASSDRDRGSDTQYF. The chain links TRBV6-1 to TRBJ2-3, with 9 bases identical to TRBD1. V gave up 3 bases and J gave up 4 bases; unmatched junction bases: 5. Germline lookup yields CDR1 MNHNS and CDR2 SASEGT. The CDR3 is made up of 15 amino acids.

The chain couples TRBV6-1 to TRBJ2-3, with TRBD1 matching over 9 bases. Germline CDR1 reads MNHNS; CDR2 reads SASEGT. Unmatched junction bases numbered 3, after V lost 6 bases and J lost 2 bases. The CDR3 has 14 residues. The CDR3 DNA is TGTGCCAGCAGACGGGACAGGGCCACAGATACGCAGTATTTT. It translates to CASRRDRATDTQYF.

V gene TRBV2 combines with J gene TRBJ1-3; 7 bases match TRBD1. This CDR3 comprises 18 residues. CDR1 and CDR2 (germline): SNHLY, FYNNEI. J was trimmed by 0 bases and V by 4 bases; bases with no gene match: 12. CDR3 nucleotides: TGTGCCAGCAGTGTGGACAGGACGAAATTCGTCTCTGGAAACACCATATATTTT. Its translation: CASSVDRTKFVSGNTIYF. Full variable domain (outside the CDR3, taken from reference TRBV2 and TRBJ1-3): EPEVTQTPSHQVTQMGQEVILRCVPISNHLYFYWYRQILGQKVEFLVSFYNNEISEKSEIFDDQFSVERPDGSNFTLKIRSTKLEDSAMYFCASSVDRTKFVSGNTIYFGEGSWLTVV.

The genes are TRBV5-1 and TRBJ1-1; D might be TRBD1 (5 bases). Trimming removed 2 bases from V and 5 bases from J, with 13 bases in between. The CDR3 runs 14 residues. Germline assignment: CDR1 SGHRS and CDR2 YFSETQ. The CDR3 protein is CASSLAGQETEAFF. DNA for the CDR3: TGCGCCAGCAGCTTAGCAGGGCAGGAGACTGAAGCTTTCTTT.

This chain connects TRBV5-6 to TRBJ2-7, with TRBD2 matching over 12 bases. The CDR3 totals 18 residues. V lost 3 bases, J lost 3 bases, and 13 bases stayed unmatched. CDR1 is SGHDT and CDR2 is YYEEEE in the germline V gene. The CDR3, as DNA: TGTGCCAGCAGCTGGCGGACTAGCGGGACCCGCGTCCACTACGAGCAGTACTTC. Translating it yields CASSWRTSGTRVHYEQYF.

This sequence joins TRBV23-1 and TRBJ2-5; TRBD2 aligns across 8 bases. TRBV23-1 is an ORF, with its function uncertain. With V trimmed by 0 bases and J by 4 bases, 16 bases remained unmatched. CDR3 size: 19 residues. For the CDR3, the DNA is TGCGCCAGCAGTCAATCGGGGGGACTAGTATGTTTTTCGGCAGAGACCCAGTACTTC. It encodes CASSQSGGLVCFSAETQYF.

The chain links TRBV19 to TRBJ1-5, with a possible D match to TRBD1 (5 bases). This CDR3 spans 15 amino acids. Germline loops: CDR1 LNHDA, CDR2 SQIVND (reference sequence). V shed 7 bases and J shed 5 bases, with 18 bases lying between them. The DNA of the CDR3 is TGTGCCAGTAAAGGGACGGGAGGGTGGCATCAGCCCCAGCATTTT. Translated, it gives CASKGTGGWHQPQHF. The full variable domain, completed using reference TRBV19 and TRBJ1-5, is DGGITQSPKYLFRKEGQNVTLSCEQNLNHDAMYWYRQDPGQGLRLIYYSQIVNDFQKGDIAEGYSVSREKKESFPLTVTSAQKNPTAFYLCASKGTGGWHQPQHFGDGTRLSIL.

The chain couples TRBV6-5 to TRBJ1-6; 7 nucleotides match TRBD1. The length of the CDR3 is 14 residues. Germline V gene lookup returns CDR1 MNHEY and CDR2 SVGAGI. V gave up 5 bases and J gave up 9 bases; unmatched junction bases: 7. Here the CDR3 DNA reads TGTGCCAGCAGTCGAACTACAGGGGCTTCACCCCTCCACTTT. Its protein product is CASSRTTGASPLHF.

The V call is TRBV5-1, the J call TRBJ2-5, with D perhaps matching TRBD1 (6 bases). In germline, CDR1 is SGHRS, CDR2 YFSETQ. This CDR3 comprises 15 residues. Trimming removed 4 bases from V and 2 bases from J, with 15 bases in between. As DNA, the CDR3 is TGCGCCAGCAGCCAACCCGGGACAACGCAAGAGACCCAGTACTTC. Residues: CASSQPGTTQETQYF.

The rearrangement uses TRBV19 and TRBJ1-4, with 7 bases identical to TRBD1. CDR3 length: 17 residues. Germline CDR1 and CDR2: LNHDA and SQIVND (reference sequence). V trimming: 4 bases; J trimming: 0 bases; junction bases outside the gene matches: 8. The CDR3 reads CASSTDRVGTTNEKLFF. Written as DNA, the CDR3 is TGTGCCAGTAGTACTGACAGGGTGGGGACAACTAATGAAAAACTGTTTTTT. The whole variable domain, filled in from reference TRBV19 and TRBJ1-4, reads DGGITQSPKYLFRKEGQNVTLSCEQNLNHDAMYWYRQDPGQGLRLIYYSQIVNDFQKGDIAEGYSVSREKKESFPLTVTSAQKNPTAFYLCASSTDRVGTTNEKLFFGSGTQLSVL.

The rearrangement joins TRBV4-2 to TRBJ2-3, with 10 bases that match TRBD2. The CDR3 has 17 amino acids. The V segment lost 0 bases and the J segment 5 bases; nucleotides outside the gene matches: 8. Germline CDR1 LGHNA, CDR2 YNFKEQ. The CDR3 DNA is TGTGCCAGCAGCCAAGATCGGCTAGCGGGAGACAGAGATACGCAGTATTTT. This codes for CASSQDRLAGDRDTQYF.

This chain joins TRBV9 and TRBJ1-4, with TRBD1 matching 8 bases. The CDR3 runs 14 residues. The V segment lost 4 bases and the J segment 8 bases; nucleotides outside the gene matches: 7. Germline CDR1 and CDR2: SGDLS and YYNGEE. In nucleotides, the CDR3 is TGTGCCAGCAGCCCAGGGACAGGCACGGAAAAACTGTTTTTT. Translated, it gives CASSPGTGTEKLFF. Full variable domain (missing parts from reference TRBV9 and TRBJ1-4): DSGVTQTPKHLITATGQRVTLRCSPRSGDLSVYWYQQSLDQGLQFLIQYYNGEERAKGNILERFSAQQFPDLHSELNLSSLELGDSALYFCASSPGTGTEKLFFGSGTQLSVL.

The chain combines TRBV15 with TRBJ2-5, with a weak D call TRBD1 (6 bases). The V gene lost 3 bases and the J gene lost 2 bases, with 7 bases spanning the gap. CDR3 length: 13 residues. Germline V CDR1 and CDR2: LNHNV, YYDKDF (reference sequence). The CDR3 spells CATSRTGQETQYF. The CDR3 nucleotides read TGTGCCACCAGCAGGACAGGACAAGAGACCCAGTACTTC.

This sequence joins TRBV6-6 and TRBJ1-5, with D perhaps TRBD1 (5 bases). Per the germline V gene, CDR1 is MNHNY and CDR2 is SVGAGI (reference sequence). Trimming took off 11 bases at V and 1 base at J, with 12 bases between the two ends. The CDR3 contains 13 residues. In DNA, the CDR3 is TGTGCCGGGACTCGTGGGAGCAATCAGCCCCAGCATTTT. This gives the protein CAGTRGSNQPQHF.

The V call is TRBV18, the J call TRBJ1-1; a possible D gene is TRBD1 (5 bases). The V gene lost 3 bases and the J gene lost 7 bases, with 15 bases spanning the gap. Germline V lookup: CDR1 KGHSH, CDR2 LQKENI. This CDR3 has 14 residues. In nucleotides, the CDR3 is TGTGCCAGCTCACCGGAGGGGACGACTCTTGAAGCTTTCTTT. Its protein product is CASSPEGTTLEAFF.

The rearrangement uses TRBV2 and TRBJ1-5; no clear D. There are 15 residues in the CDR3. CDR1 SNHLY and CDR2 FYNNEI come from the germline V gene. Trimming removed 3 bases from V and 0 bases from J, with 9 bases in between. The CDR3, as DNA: TGTGCCAGCAGTGATGGCCAGTATAGCAATCAGCCCCAGCATTTT. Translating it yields CASSDGQYSNQPQHF. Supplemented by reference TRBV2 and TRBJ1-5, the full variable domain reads EPEVTQTPSHQVTQMGQEVILRCVPISNHLYFYWYRQILGQKVEFLVSFYNNEISEKSEIFDDQFSVERPDGSNFTLKIRSTKLEDSAMYFCASSDGQYSNQPQHFGDGTRLSIL.